One sample yielded the 26 T cell receptor beta chains listed below, sequenced in a study of monozygotic twins with inflammatory bowel disease. TCRdb reprocessed the 5' RACE reads and stores each CDR3 protein as one record, lacking DNA. Its clone listing holds 310,000 or so distinct CDR3 sequences. Input material: blood. Receptor source: a human donor with ulcerative colitis or Crohn's disease, or a healthy co-twin of an affected twin (not recorded which).

The chain is built from TRBV11-2 and TRBJ2-3; TCRdb's D gene call, TRBD1, goes unchecked for lack of DNA. The CDR3 runs to 14 residues. Germline V CDR1 and CDR2: SGHAT, FQNNGV. This CDR3 reads CASSSGQFTDTQYF.

The gene calls are TRBV28 and TRBJ2-1. This CDR3 is 11 amino acids long. Germline CDR1 is MDHEN and CDR2 is SYDVKM. The CDR3 here is CASSVENEQFF.

The chain employs TRBV19 and TRBJ1-5; the D gene TCRdb calls, TRBD1, cannot be checked with no DNA. The CDR3 spans 12 residues. Germline CDR1 is LNHDA and CDR2 is SQIVND (reference sequence). The CDR3 sequence: CASDRGQQPQHF.

This rearrangement joins TRBV20-1 to TRBJ1-2; there is no DNA to check the TCRdb D call of TRBD1. This CDR3 has 12 amino acids. Germline V gene sequence: CDR1 DFQATT, CDR2 SNEGSKA (reference sequence). The chain's CDR3 is CSAKAGGYGYTF.

The genes are TRBV6-5 and TRBJ1-1. The CDR3 contains 11 residues. Looked up from germline, CDR1 is MNHEY and CDR2 is SVGAGI. This CDR3 reads CASSYGTEAFF.

This sequence joins TRBV25-1 and TRBJ1-1; TCRdb names TRBD1, which stays unverified in the absence of DNA. Looked up from germline, CDR1 is MGHDK and CDR2 is SYGVNS. The CDR3 covers 13 residues. CDR3 residues: CASSSPEGTEAFF.

The CDR3 spells CASGRNLYNEQFF. This sequence joins TRBV2 and TRBJ2-1. The CDR3 contains 13 residues. The germline V gene encodes CDR1 SNHLY and CDR2 FYNNEI. The complete variable domain, with remaining parts taken from reference TRBV2 and TRBJ2-1, reads EPEVTQTPSHQVTQMGQEVILRCVPISNHLYFYWYRQILGQKVEFLVSFYNNEISEKSEIFDDQFSVERPDGSNFTLKIRSTKLEDSAMYFCASGRNLYNEQFFGPGTRLTVL.

The chain recombines TRBV9 with TRBJ2-7. The germline CDR1 and CDR2 sequences are SGDLS and YYNGEE. This CDR3 has 14 residues. The CDR3 sequence: CASSVDGESYEQYF.

The chain uses TRBV5-1 and TRBJ2-1; no DNA is available, so the TRBD1 call from TCRdb remains unchecked. The CDR3 is made up of 16 amino acids. In germline, CDR1 is SGHRS, CDR2 YFSETQ. This chain's CDR3 is CASSNTHRGQLNEQFF.

The chain recombines TRBV6-1 with TRBJ1-1; TCRdb calls TRBD1, which cannot be checked without DNA. The CDR3 is 16 residues long. Germline CDR1 MNHNS, CDR2 SASEGT. CDR3 residues: CASSRVGGPREPEAFF.

This sequence joins TRBV28 and TRBJ2-3; TCRdb's D gene call, TRBD1, goes unchecked for lack of DNA. Germline CDR1 is MDHEN and CDR2 is SYDVKM. The CDR3 extends over 14 amino acids. The CDR3: CASSWDRNTDTQYF.

The chain joins TRBV5-6 to TRBJ2-3; TCRdb designates TRBD1, a call that cannot be tested without DNA. The germline CDR1 and CDR2 sequences are SGHDT and YYEEEE. This CDR3 is 14 amino acids long. The CDR3 loop reads CASSRAASTNTQYF.

The chain employs TRBV2 and TRBJ1-4; TCRdb lists TRBD1, though no DNA is available to test this call. This CDR3 contains 13 residues. The germline V gene encodes CDR1 SNHLY and CDR2 FYNNEI. CDR3 amino acids: CASKGQANEKLFF.

The genes are TRBV20-1 and TRBJ1-6; TCRdb names TRBD1, which stays unverified in the absence of DNA. In germline, CDR1 is DFQATT, CDR2 SNEGSKA (reference sequence). This CDR3 contains 14 residues. The CDR3 spells CSARGEQGNSPLHF.

The CDR3 spells CASSWSSGSEYEQYF. The rearrangement joins TRBV5-1 to TRBJ2-7; TCRdb picks TRBD1, but there is no DNA to check that call. The V gene's germline CDR1 is SGHRS and CDR2 YFSETQ. The CDR3 covers 15 residues.

The gene calls are TRBV10-3 and TRBJ2-5; there is no DNA to check the TCRdb D call of TRBD1. This CDR3 comprises 15 residues. Germline values: CDR1 ENHRY, CDR2 SYGVKD. The CDR3 loop reads CAIRATGTGQETQYF.

The genes are TRBV7-6 and TRBJ2-7; there is no DNA to check the TCRdb D call of TRBD1. CDR3 length: 13 amino acids. The germline CDR1 and CDR2 sequences are SGHVS and FNYEAQ. The CDR3 spells CASSLAEGNEQYF.

CDR3 in amino acids: CATSRAYVDRGIGEQYF. This sequence joins TRBV15 and TRBJ2-7; TCRdb's D gene call, TRBD1, goes unchecked for lack of DNA. This CDR3 is built from 17 residues. Germline loops: CDR1 LNHNV, CDR2 YYDKDF (reference sequence).

This chain uses TRBV7-6 with TRBJ1-4. Germline CDR1 and CDR2: SGHVS and FNYEAQ. There are 15 residues in the CDR3. The CDR3 loop reads CASSLNGATNEKLFF.

The V call is TRBV12-5, the J call TRBJ1-2. Germline lookup yields CDR1 LGHNT and CDR2 FRNRAP. The CDR3 is made up of 14 amino acids. CDR3 loop: CASGSDTFNYGYTF. Full variable domain (missing parts from reference TRBV12-5 and TRBJ1-2): DARVTQTPRHKVTEMGQEVTMRCQPILGHNTVFWYRQTMMQGLELLAYFRNRAPLDDSGMPKDRFSAEMPDATLATLKIQPSEPRDSAVYFCASGSDTFNYGYTFGSGTRLTVV.

The chain combines TRBV12-3 or TRBV12-4 with TRBJ2-7; lacking DNA, the TRBD2 call made by TCRdb goes unchecked. This CDR3 is built from 16 residues. This CDR3 reads CASSLVVLAGAHEQYF.

The J gene is TRBJ2-6, the V gene TRBV2; TCRdb designates TRBD2, a call that cannot be tested without DNA. CDR1 is SNHLY and CDR2 is FYNNEI in the germline V gene. This CDR3 has 22 amino acids. The CDR3 protein is CAISKHPPIVAGVEAGANVLTF.

The chain carries TRBV27 and TRBJ2-5; TCRdb outputs TRBD1, but without DNA this stays unchecked. CDR1 MNHEY and CDR2 SMNVEV come from the germline V gene (reference sequence). CDR3 length: 14 residues. CDR3 sequence: CASRPTRDSATQYF.

The chain recombines TRBV9 with TRBJ1-2; TCRdb names TRBD1, which stays unverified in the absence of DNA. Germline V lookup: CDR1 SGDLS, CDR2 YYNGEE. The CDR3 runs to 13 residues. CDR3 sequence: CASSATGFYGYTF.

J is TRBJ2-5 and V is TRBV5-6. CDR1 is SGHDT and CDR2 is YYEEEE in the germline V gene. This CDR3 has 14 residues. CDR3 sequence reads: CASSLDRGGETQYF.

The chain employs TRBV20-1 and TRBJ2-4; TCRdb's D call, TRBD2, is unchecked because there is no DNA. This CDR3 region has 17 residues. Germline loops: CDR1 DFQATT, CDR2 SNEGSKA (reference sequence). CDR3 sequence: CSASSMGLAGGQHIQYF.